This T cell receptor (beta chain) was documented in a study of shared clonotypes between healthy human individuals. General study points: Sampling covered nothing but blood. Tissue TCR repertoires likely differ from those found in blood.

Regarding this clone: Its specificity is not known.

The CDR3 loop spans 12 amino acids. The ends lost 7 bases at V and 6 bases at J; junction bases unmatched: 4. CDR1 is SQVTM, CDR2 ANQGSEA, per germline. Sequencing was performed with immunoSEQ multiplex PCR; in TCRdb, only in-frame clones are kept and a portion is missing. The sample lists about 680,000 clones; roughly 70% were seen once. This sequence originates from a woman aged 25 to 39 in good health. Sequences were obtained from memory CD4+ T cells sorted from blood. Subset reported: CD45RA-negative fraction. The chain recombines TRBV29-1 with TRBJ1-4; 8 nucleotides align to TRBD1. The CDR3 region is CSAEGQDEKLFF. The CDR3 region has the DNA TGCAGCGCCGAGGGACAGGATGAAAAACTGTTTTTT.